The sequence of this TCR beta chain was determined in a study of B cell selection in AIRE deficiency. Sequenced by immunoSEQ multiplex PCR; TCRdb stores in-frame clones only, minus some. Counted here are about 25,000 clones, roughly 95% occurring once; the ten biggest clones make up over 0.2%. Sorting defined conventional CD4 T cells as CD4+CD127+. V shed 2 bases and J 3 bases; nucleotides not matched to a gene: 0. The CDR3 is 14 residues long. Germline loops: CDR1 LNHNV, CDR2 YYDKDF (reference sequence). This chain links TRBV15 with TRBJ2-7; 11 bases align to TRBD2. The material sequenced was CD4+CD127+ conventional T cells sorted from PBMCs. The clonotype originates from a human donor in good health. Here the CDR3 reads CATSRLAGGYEQYF. CDR3 bases: TGTGCCACCAGCAGACTAGCGGGGGGCTACGAGCAGTACTTC.